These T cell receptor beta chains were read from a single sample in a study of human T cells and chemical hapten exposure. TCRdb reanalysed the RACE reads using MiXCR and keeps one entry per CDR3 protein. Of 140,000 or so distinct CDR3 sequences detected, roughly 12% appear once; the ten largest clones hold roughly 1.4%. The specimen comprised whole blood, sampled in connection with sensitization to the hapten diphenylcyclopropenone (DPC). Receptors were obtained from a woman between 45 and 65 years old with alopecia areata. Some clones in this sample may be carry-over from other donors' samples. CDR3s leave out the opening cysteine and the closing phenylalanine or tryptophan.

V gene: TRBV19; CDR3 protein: ASSTGASQPQH
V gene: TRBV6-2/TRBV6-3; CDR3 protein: GTRTVNTEAF
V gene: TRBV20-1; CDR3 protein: SAREGRTGREKLF
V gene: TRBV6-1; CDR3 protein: AHSRDRWGFYNEQF
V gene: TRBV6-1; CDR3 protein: ASQSQGSSYEQY
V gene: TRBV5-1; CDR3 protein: ASSLASLGERLRTDTQY
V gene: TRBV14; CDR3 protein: ASSQGPINGYT
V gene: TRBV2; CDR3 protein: ASIFRAEGEAF
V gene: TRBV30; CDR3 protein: AWTPGPPDTQY
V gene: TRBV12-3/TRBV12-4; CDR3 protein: ASSLDQGAFYEQY
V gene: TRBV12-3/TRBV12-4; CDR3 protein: ASSWTQETQY
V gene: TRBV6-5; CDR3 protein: ASSYTGVQF
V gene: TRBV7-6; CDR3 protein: ASSRTSGGNNEQY
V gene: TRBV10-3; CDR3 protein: AISPGQDANQPQH
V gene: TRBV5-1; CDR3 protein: ASSGTERTEAF
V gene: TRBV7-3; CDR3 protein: ASSQTGAYETQY
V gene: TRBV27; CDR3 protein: ASSTYEQY
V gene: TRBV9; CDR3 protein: ASSFSGTTSYEQY
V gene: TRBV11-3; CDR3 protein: ASSSGLAGGNEQF
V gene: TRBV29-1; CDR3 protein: SVGLAGYQETQY
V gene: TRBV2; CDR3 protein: ASSPGVAGATTDTQY
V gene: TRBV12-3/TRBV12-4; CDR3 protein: ASGGLAGREQY
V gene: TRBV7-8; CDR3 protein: ASSRRGETQY
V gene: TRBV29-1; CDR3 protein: SVEGGATDTQY
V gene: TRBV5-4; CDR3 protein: ASSPRLGRATYEQY
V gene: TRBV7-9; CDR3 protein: ASSRASSPLH
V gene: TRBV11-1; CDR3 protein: ASSPGPRELF
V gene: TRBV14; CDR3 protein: ASSQLGLAGGGEQF
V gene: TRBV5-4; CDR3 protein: ASSLGATQY
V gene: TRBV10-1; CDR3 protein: ASSSRQGAEAF
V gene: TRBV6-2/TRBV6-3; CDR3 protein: ASSYVQETQY
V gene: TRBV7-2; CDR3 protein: ASSLGRREGLNEQF
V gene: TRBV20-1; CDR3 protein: SANPLGPKNIQY
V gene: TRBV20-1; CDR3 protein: SARDTPRANEQY
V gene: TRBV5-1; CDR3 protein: ASSSPGQAYEQY
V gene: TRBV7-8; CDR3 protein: ASSLYLNEQF
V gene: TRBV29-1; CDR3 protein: SVHELSTAPF
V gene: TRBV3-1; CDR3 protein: ASSRRPENTQY
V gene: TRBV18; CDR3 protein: ASSTGGHEQY
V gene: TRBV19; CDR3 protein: ASRAQGNMNTEAF
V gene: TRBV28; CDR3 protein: ASTIGGVDTGELF
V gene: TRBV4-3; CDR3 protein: ASSQERTGGMYTQY
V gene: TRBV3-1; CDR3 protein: ASSQGLFNEQF
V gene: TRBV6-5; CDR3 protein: ASRTTGNSNQPQH
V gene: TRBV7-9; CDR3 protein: ASSLKDRSTDTQY
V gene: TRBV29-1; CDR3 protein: SVRRGYQETQY
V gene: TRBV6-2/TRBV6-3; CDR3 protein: ASSPTRGRITDTQY
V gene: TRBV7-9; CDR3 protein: ASSQGARGTEAF
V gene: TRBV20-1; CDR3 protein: SAREVEGRRSPLH
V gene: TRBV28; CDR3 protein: ASSLGLAGNEQF
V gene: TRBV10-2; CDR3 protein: ASSDPGGRGPPQH
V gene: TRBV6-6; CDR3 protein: ASRDTDTQY
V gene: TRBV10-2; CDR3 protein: ASREGANTGELF